These 30 T cell receptor beta chains were all obtained from the same sample, sequenced in a study of T cells in women clearing cervical HPV infection (dated by TCRdb to 2016 to 2018). The library was generated by the immunoSEQ multiplex PCR assay. TCRdb retrieved this table from immuneACCESS and kept in-frame rearrangements only. Not all clones are present; in checked studies, unresolved V genes account for under half, and no reason is known for the remainder. The sample table gives some 33,000 clones. Of the sample, over 6.5% falls within the top ten clones. Input material: blood buffy coat. The receptors shown here come from a woman between 18 and 75 years old with a cervical HPV16 infection that either progressed to CIN3+ or cleared (not recorded which).

As for this clone: The read halts 3 residues ahead of the CDR3 end, with the missing end drawn from the germline J gene. This sequence joins TRBV6-1 and TRBJ1-5; tentative D call: TRBD1 (6 bases). V lost 0 bases and J 7 bases, leaving 13 bases between the germline ends. The CDR3 is 15 amino acids. Germline V CDR1 and CDR2: MNHNS, SASEGT. CDR3 protein: CASSEAGGTGQPQHF. The sequenced CDR3 bases are TGTGCCAGCAGTGAAGCAGGGGGAACCGGCCAGCCC.

As to this clone: The CDR3 extends 3 residues past the end of the read, so its final part is completed from the germline J gene. The chain couples TRBV5-6 to TRBJ2-7; possible D gene TRBD2, 5 bases. The CDR3 consists of 12 residues. V was clipped by 2 bases and J by 4 bases, with 7 bases between them. The germline CDR1 and CDR2 sequences are SGHDT and YYEEEE. The CDR3: CASSFLAYEQYF. The sequenced CDR3 bases are TGTGCCAGCAGCTTTCTAGCTTACGAG.

On this clone: The CDR3 end falls 3 residues outside the read, so it is completed with the germline J gene. The chain has TRBV5-1 and TRBJ2-7; maybe TRBD1 (6 bases). This CDR3 has 14 amino acids. Per germline, CDR1 SGHRS and CDR2 YFSETQ. With 4 bases removed from V and 4 bases from J, the gap between germline ends came to 15 bases. The DNA read from the CDR3 is TGCGCCAGCAGCCCCTCCGGACAGACTTACGAG. Encoded protein: CASSPSGQTYE. The entire CDR3 protein reads CASSPSGQTYEQYF.

Concerning this clone itself: The read halts 3 residues ahead of the CDR3 end, with the missing end drawn from the germline J gene. This chain uses TRBV28 with TRBJ2-1; unclear D gene. Germline assignment: CDR1 MDHEN and CDR2 SYDVKM. V lost 6 bases to trimming and J lost 2 bases, with 17 bases between them. The CDR3 totals 16 residues. CDR3 DNA, as far as it was read: TGTGCCAGCAGCTCCCCGACATTCTCGACCTACAATGAG. It is translated as CASSSPTFSTYNE. The full CDR3 sequence reads CASSSPTFSTYNEQFF.

A word on this clone: The read falls 3 residues short of the CDR3 end, and the missing part is taken from the germline J gene. This rearrangement joins TRBV6-1 to TRBJ1-1; no clear D. CDR1 is MNHNS, CDR2 SASEGT, per germline. V was cut by 0 bases and J by 6 bases, with 11 bases left in between. The CDR3 totals 14 residues. Incomplete CDR3 DNA: TGTGCCAGCAGTGAAGCCGGCGGCGAGTCTGAA. This gives the protein CASSEAGGESE. The full CDR3 is CASSEAGGESEAFF.

Partial CDR3 DNA: TGTGCCAGCAGCTTAGCGCTCCCAGGGGTTGAG. Translated: CASSLALPGVE. The full CDR3 protein is CASSLALPGVEQFF. The gene calls are TRBV7-9 and TRBJ2-1; the D gene is possibly TRBD1 (6 bases). The read finishes 3 residues shy of the CDR3 end, and the germline J gene is used to complete it. CDR1 and CDR2 from the germline V gene are SEHNR and FQNEAQ (reference sequence). The V end was cut by 0 bases, the J end by 9 bases, with 12 bases between. This CDR3 has 14 amino acids.

To note about this clone: The CDR3 end is not reached by the read, which stops 3 residues before it; the germline J gene fills it in. The chain joins TRBV27 to TRBJ2-1, with TRBD2 identical over 11 bases. This CDR3 contains 16 residues. The V and J ends lost 3 bases and 4 bases, in that order; junction bases with no gene match: 5. Per germline, CDR1 MNHEY and CDR2 SMNVEV (reference sequence). Incomplete CDR3 DNA: TGTGCCAGCAGTTTTAGCGGGAGGGACATGTACAATGAG. Protein: CASSFSGRDMYNE. The whole CDR3 protein is CASSFSGRDMYNEQFF.

On this clone: The read halts 3 residues ahead of the CDR3 end, with the missing end drawn from the germline J gene. This chain uses TRBV7-9 with TRBJ1-6; D possibly corresponds to TRBD1 (5 bases). Germline V gene lookup returns CDR1 SEHNR and CDR2 FQNEAQ (reference sequence). V shed 1 base and J shed 8 bases, with 9 bases lying between them. The CDR3 runs to 14 residues. The covered CDR3 bases are TGTGCCAGCAGCTTAGACAGGAGGGATTCACCC. Translated, it gives CASSLDRRDSP. Given in full, the CDR3 is CASSLDRRDSPLHF.

Concerning this clone itself: The read ends 3 residues shy of where the CDR3 ends; the end is completed using the germline J gene. The V and J genes are TRBV5-1 and TRBJ1-1; perhaps TRBD1 as D (5 bases). The CDR3 runs to 14 residues. Germline assignment: CDR1 SGHRS and CDR2 YFSETQ. V shed 0 bases and J shed 2 bases, with 8 bases lying between them. The CDR3 loop reads CASSLGGGNTEAFF. The CDR3 DNA, read in part, is TGCGCCAGCAGCTTGGGCGGGGGTAACACTGAA.

The sequenced part of the CDR3 DNA is TGTGCCAGCAGTTACGGGCAGGGGCCATACGAG. This translates into CASSYGQGPYE. The whole CDR3 is CASSYGQGPYEQYF. The V call is TRBV6-2 or TRBV6-3, the J call TRBJ2-7; D may be TRBD1 (6 bases). The read ends 3 residues early relative to the CDR3; the germline J gene fills the gap. The CDR3 totals 14 residues. Per germline, CDR1 MNHEY and CDR2 SVGEGT. V lost 2 bases, J lost 4 bases, and 12 bases lay in between.

The covered CDR3 bases are TGTGCCAGCAGCTTAGCGGGGGGGCTTGGAAACATC. Translation gives CASSLAGGLGNI. In full, the CDR3 is CASSLAGGLGNIYTF. The chain employs TRBV7-3 and TRBJ1-2; D perhaps matches TRBD1 (6 bases). The missing CDR3 end, 3 residues past where the read stops, is filled in from the germline J gene. The CDR3 extends over 15 amino acids. Germline V gives CDR1 SGHTA, CDR2 FQGTGA.

To note about this clone: With the read ending 3 residues before the CDR3 end, the germline J gene is used to fill in that end. The rearrangement links TRBV6-1 to TRBJ2-3; 9 bases are a match to TRBD2. Trimming cost V 1 base and J 4 bases; bases outside gene matches: 6. The CDR3 consists of 16 residues. Germline CDR1 and CDR2: MNHNS and SASEGT. The sequenced CDR3 bases are TGTGCCAGCAGTGAAGATCTAGCGGGGTCGGCAGATACG. Its translation is CASSEDLAGSADT. The whole CDR3 protein reads CASSEDLAGSADTQYF.

Points on this clone: The CDR3 goes on 3 residues after the read ends, and that part is filled in from the germline J gene. The V and J genes are TRBV7-6 and TRBJ1-3; D possibly corresponds to TRBD1 (6 bases). Deletions cut 3 bases from V and 3 bases from J, with 12 bases between. CDR1 is SGHVS and CDR2 is FNYEAQ in the germline V gene. The CDR3 is 15 amino acids. The CDR3 bases that were read are TGTGCCAGCAGCTTCGCGGACAGCGGTGGAAACACC. Translating gives CASSFADSGGNT. Given in full, the CDR3 is CASSFADSGGNTIYF.

In the case of this clone: Read sequence stops 3 residues before the CDR3 end, and the germline J gene provides the missing end. V and J are TRBV19 and TRBJ1-5, with D possibly matching TRBD1 (6 bases). V was trimmed by 3 bases and J by 4 bases, leaving 13 bases between them. The length of the CDR3 is 15 residues. CDR1 and CDR2 from the germline V gene are LNHDA and SQIVND (reference sequence). Partial CDR3 DNA: TGTGCCAGTAGTATCTGGGCAGGGGATAATCAGCCC. Translating it yields CASSIWAGDNQP. The entire CDR3 protein reads CASSIWAGDNQPQHF.

A note on this clone: The sequence runs out 3 residues before the end of the CDR3; the remainder is reconstructed from the germline J gene. This chain uses TRBV5-1 with TRBJ2-3, with TRBD2 identical over 12 bases. J gave up 3 bases and V 5 bases, and 4 bases lay outside the gene matches. Germline V gene lookup returns CDR1 SGHRS and CDR2 YFSETQ. This CDR3 spans 15 amino acids. The CDR3 reads CASRPLAGGTDTQYF. The CDR3 DNA, read in part, is TGCGCCAGCAGGCCTCTAGCGGGGGGGACAGATACG.

A word on this clone: The read falls 3 residues short of the CDR3 end, and the missing part is taken from the germline J gene. The rearrangement uses TRBV12-3 or TRBV12-4 and TRBJ2-1; 16 bases match TRBD2. The CDR3 is 16 amino acids. The ends lost 4 bases at V and 8 bases at J; junction bases unmatched: 5. CDR3 DNA (partial): TGTGCCAGCAGTTCCGGGACTAGCGGGGGGGACTATGAG. It translates to CASSSGTSGGDYE. In full, the CDR3 reads CASSSGTSGGDYEQFF.

With respect to this clone: The read finishes 3 residues shy of the CDR3 end, and the germline J gene is used to complete it. The chain carries TRBV19 and TRBJ2-7, with TRBD1 identical over 9 bases. CDR1 is LNHDA and CDR2 is SQIVND in the germline V gene (reference sequence). Germline trimming cut 3 bases from V and 6 bases from J; bases unmatched to any gene: 12. The CDR3 length is 16 residues. The CDR3 bases that were read are TGTGCCAGTAGTATTATTACCGGGACAGGGCCCCTCGAG. Encoded protein: CASSIITGTGPLE. The entire CDR3 reads CASSIITGTGPLEQYF.

A word on this clone: The read finishes 3 residues shy of the CDR3 end, and the germline J gene is used to complete it. This chain uses TRBV5-6 with TRBJ2-7, with D tentatively TRBD1 (7 bases). V was trimmed by 1 base and J by 5 bases, leaving 16 bases between them. The CDR3 totals 15 residues. Per the germline V gene, CDR1 is SGHDT and CDR2 is YYEEEE. CDR3 in amino acids: CASSLFRRGRNEQYF. Partial CDR3 DNA: TGTGCCAGCAGCTTGTTCCGCAGGGGGAGGAACGAG. Complete variable domain (other parts from reference TRBV5-6 and TRBJ2-7): DAGVTQSPTHLIKTRGQQVTLRCSPKSGHDTVSWYQQALGQGPQFIFQYYEEEERQRGNFPDRFSGHQFPNYSSELNVNALLLGDSALYLCASSLFRRGRNEQYFGPGTRLTVT.

Concerning this clone itself: The DNA ends 3 residues before the CDR3 does, and the rest of the CDR3 is filled in from the germline J gene. The V and J genes are TRBV20-1 and TRBJ2-1; TRBD2 aligns across 7 bases. Losses at the gene ends were 3 bases for V and 4 bases for J; bases not matched to a gene: 9. The germline V gene encodes CDR1 DFQATT and CDR2 SNEGSKA (reference sequence). CDR3 length: 15 amino acids. The sequenced CDR3 bases are TGCAGTGCTAGTCCTAGCGGAGGAGGGTACAATGAG. The encoded protein is CSASPSGGGYNE. The entire CDR3 sequence reads CSASPSGGGYNEQFF.

The CDR3 bases that were read are TGCGCCACTAGGCAGGGGTTGAACACTGAA. This encodes CATRQGLNTE. The entire CDR3 reads CATRQGLNTEAFF. The chain couples TRBV10-1 to TRBJ1-1; the D gene is possibly TRBD1 (6 bases). The read comes to an end 3 residues before the CDR3 does, leaving the germline J gene to fill in the end. The germline V gene has CDR1 WNHNN and CDR2 SYGVQD (reference sequence). The CDR3 is 13 amino acids. V gave up 10 bases and J gave up 0 bases, with 12 bases separating them.

As regards this clone: Read data end 3 residues before the CDR3 end; the end is taken from the germline J gene. The chain couples TRBV7-9 to TRBJ1-2; TRBD1 aligns across 8 bases. Germline assignment: CDR1 SEHNR and CDR2 FQNEAQ (reference sequence). There are 13 residues in the CDR3. The covered CDR3 bases are TGTGCCAGCAGCTTCTCACAGGGGGGTACC. This gives the protein CASSFSQGGT. The entire CDR3 reads CASSFSQGGTYTF.

A note on this clone: The sequenced fragment ends 3 residues before the CDR3 boundary, so the rest is inferred from the germline J gene. V and J are TRBV7-6 and TRBJ2-1, with 10 bases aligning to TRBD2. Losses at the gene ends were 5 bases for V and 8 bases for J; bases not matched to a gene: 15. The CDR3 is 17 amino acids. Germline loops: CDR1 SGHVS, CDR2 FNYEAQ. CDR3 bases read: TGTGCCAGCAGCCCGGCGTGGAGTAGCGGGGGGCGGGATGAG. This codes for CASSPAWSSGGRDE. The entire CDR3 sequence reads CASSPAWSSGGRDEQFF.

On this clone: The CDR3 is cut off 3 residues early in the read; its end comes from the germline J gene. The V gene is TRBV30, the J gene TRBJ1-5; D might be TRBD1 (6 bases). V shed 1 base and J shed 1 base, with 8 bases lying between them. The germline V gene has CDR1 GTSNPN and CDR2 SVGIG (reference sequence). The CDR3 is 14 amino acids. The DNA read from the CDR3 is TGTGCCTGGAGTGCGGGGGGCAGCAATCAGCCC. Residues: CAWSAGGSNQP. In full, the CDR3 is CAWSAGGSNQPQHF.

Regarding this clone: The read comes to an end 3 residues before the CDR3 does, leaving the germline J gene to fill in the end. The chain joins TRBV5-1 to TRBJ1-1; 12 bases map to TRBD1. The germline CDR1 and CDR2 sequences are SGHRS and YFSETQ. J was trimmed by 7 bases and V by 4 bases; bases with no gene match: 8. The CDR3 contains 15 residues. CDR3 residues: CASSTSGTGGSEAFF. The part of the CDR3 DNA that was read is TGCGCCAGCAGCACCTCCGGGACAGGGGGCAGTGAA.

Comment on this clone: Coverage ceases 3 residues before the CDR3 finishes, and the germline J gene fills in the end. The V gene is TRBV5-6, the J gene TRBJ2-7, with D maybe TRBD1 (5 bases). Germline CDR1 SGHDT, CDR2 YYEEEE. The CDR3 has 14 amino acids. V gave up 0 bases and J gave up 3 bases, with 10 bases separating them. CDR3: CASSLGQYGYEQYF. The CDR3 bases that were read are TGTGCCAGCAGCTTGGGACAGTACGGCTACGAG. Full variable domain (outside the CDR3, taken from reference TRBV5-6 and TRBJ2-7): DAGVTQSPTHLIKTRGQQVTLRCSPKSGHDTVSWYQQALGQGPQFIFQYYEEEERQRGNFPDRFSGHQFPNYSSELNVNALLLGDSALYLCASSLGQYGYEQYFGPGTRLTVT.

Points on this clone: Read coverage stops 3 residues before the CDR3 terminus; the germline J gene supplies the remainder. This chain links TRBV20-1 with TRBJ2-1; D is possibly TRBD2 (6 bases). Germline CDR1 DFQATT, CDR2 SNEGSKA (reference sequence). The CDR3 is made up of 14 amino acids. V was trimmed by 1 base and J by 4 bases, leaving 11 bases between them. The CDR3 DNA, read in part, is TGCAGTGCTAGAGGCCAGCGGGTTTACAATGAG. Amino acid sequence: CSARGQRVYNE. The whole CDR3 sequence reads CSARGQRVYNEQFF.

Concerning this clone itself: From the germline J gene comes the end of the CDR3, since the read stops 3 residues before it. The V call is TRBV28, the J call TRBJ1-1; D perhaps matches TRBD1 (5 bases). V lost 5 bases and J lost 6, with 13 bases in between. Per the germline V gene, CDR1 is MDHEN and CDR2 is SYDVKM. This CDR3 has 13 amino acids. The CDR3 bases that were read are TGTGCCAGCAGTGTGATCAGGGCATCTGAA. Residues: CASSVIRASE. The CDR3 as a whole reads CASSVIRASEAFF.

Comment on this clone: The CDR3 end is not reached by the read, which stops 3 residues before it; the germline J gene fills it in. The gene calls are TRBV10-3 and TRBJ1-2; a possible D gene is TRBD1 (5 bases). The V gene lost 0 bases and the J gene lost 0 bases, with 11 bases spanning the gap. CDR3 length: 16 amino acids. The germline V gene has CDR1 ENHRY and CDR2 SYGVKD. The CDR3 sequence is CAISESNKGTNYGYTF. Partial CDR3 DNA: TGTGCCATCAGTGAGTCGAACAAGGGGACTAACTATGGC.

Notes on this clone: The sequenced fragment ends 3 residues before the CDR3 boundary, so the rest is inferred from the germline J gene. The J gene is TRBJ2-2, the V gene TRBV2, with 9 bases aligning to TRBD1. The CDR3 totals 14 residues. J gave up 7 bases and V 7 bases, and 7 bases lay outside the gene matches. The germline gives CDR1 SNHLY, CDR2 FYNNEI. The CDR3: CASKLQGAIGELFF. The sequenced CDR3 bases are TGTGCCAGCAAGCTACAGGGGGCTATCGGGGAG.

As for this clone: Coverage ceases 3 residues before the CDR3 finishes, and the germline J gene fills in the end. The chain uses TRBV10-1 and TRBJ2-3; perhaps TRBD1 as D (6 bases). Trimming removed 0 bases from V and 6 bases from J, with 13 bases in between. This CDR3 is built from 15 residues. In germline, CDR1 is WNHNN, CDR2 SYGVQD (reference sequence). CDR3 sequence reads: CASSESFGGPDTQYF. The part of the CDR3 DNA that was read is TGCGCCAGCAGTGAGTCTTTTGGGGGCCCGGATACG.